This T cell receptor beta chain was identified in a study of shared clonotypes between healthy human individuals. The CDR3 spans 14 residues. The germline V gene encodes CDR1 SGHVS and CDR2 FQNEAQ. With 1 base removed from V and 10 bases from J, the gap between germline ends came to 16 bases. The sample holds one count of this clone. Its antigen is not known. General study findings and limits: The study drew on few donors, limiting represented genetic and exposure-history diversity.

The run depth of the assay was deep. Replicate PCRs from sorted subsets contained roughly 220 ng DNA, which is 29,000 or so T cell genomes. In the original workflow: ImmunoSEQ output held junction-only sequences without quality scores, so filtering differed. Data came from immunoSEQ multiplex PCR; TCRdb stores just in-frame clones and leaves some out. The V and J calls and the clone size are those of that table, but D and trimming were determined from the DNA. The sample yields approximately 2,000,000 clones, under 95% seen once. The sequence came from a man aged 18 to 35 in good health. Some clones in this sample may be carry-over from other donors' samples. Input material: naive CD4+ T cells from PBMCs. Subset noted: CD45RA+ positively selected. The chain links TRBV7-8 to TRBJ1-1, with D hard to call. CDR3 amino acids: CASSLEVLSRGAFF. CDR3 nucleotides: TGTGCCAGCAGCTTAGAAGTATTGAGCCGGGGAGCTTTCTTT.